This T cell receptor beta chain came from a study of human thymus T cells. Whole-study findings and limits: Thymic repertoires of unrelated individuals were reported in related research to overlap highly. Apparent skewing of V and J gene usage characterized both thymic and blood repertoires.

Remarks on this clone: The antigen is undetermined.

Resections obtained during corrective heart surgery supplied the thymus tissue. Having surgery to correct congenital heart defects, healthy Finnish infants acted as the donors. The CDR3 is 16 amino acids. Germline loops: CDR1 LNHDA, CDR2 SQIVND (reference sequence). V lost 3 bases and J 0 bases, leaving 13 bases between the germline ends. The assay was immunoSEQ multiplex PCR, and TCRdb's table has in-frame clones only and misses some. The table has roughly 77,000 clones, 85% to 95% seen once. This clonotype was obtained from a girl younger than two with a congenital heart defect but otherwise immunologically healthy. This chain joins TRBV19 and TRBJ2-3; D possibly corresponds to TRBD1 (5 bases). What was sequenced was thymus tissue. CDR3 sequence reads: CASSMEKTVSTDTQYF. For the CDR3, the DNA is TGTGCCAGTAGTATGGAGAAGACAGTGAGCACAGATACGCAGTATTTT.